What follows is one T cell receptor (beta chain) and its context. Its antigen is unidentified. The data originate from a study of cytomegalovirus exposure and HLA in healthy donors. Study information: From some 180 million T cells, an earlier analysis saw roughly 120 million unique TCR beta sequences.

13 Jbeta primers and 60 Vbeta primers were used for the PCR. The method was immunoSEQ multiplex PCR; TCRdb's version includes in-frame clones alone and lacks a portion of them. The sample shows approximately 110,000 clones, around 74% of them seen only once. Study observations and caveats: The study assumed roughly uniform donor sequencing depth for presence/absence analyses. The productive fraction for most TCR beta V segments was about 87% or about 30% in an earlier analysis. Across donors, most TCRs were seen rarely, yet some public ones were widespread.

The V and J ends lost 6 bases and 4 bases, in that order; junction bases with no gene match: 6. There are 14 residues in the CDR3. Germline V lookup: CDR1 MNHNS, CDR2 SASEGT. The sample taken for sequencing was PBMCs. The clonotype comes from a woman aged 50 to 60 in good health and CMV-seropositive. The V call is TRBV6-1, the J call TRBJ1-2; TRBD1 matches 9 bases. As DNA, the CDR3 is TGTGCCAGCAGACCGGGACAGGGCTCCTATGGCTACACCTTC. Translating it yields CASRPGQGSYGYTF.